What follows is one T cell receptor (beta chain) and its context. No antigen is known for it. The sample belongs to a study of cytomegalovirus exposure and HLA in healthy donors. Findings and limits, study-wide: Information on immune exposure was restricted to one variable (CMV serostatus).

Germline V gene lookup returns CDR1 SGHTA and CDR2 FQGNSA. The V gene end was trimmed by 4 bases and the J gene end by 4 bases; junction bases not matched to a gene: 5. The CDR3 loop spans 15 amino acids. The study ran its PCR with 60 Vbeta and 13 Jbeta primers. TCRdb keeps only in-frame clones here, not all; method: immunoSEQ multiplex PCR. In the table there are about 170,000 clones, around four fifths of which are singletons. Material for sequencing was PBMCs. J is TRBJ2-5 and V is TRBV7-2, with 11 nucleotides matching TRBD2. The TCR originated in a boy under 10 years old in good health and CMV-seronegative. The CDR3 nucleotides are TGTGCCAGCAGCTCGACTAGCGGGGTTCTAGAGACCCAGTACTTC. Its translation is CASSSTSGVLETQYF. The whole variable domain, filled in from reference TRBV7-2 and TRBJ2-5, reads GAGVSQSPSNKVTEKGKDVELRCDPISGHTALYWYRQSLGQGLEFLIYFQGNSAPDKSGLPSDRFSAERTGGSVSTLTIQRTQQEDSAVYLCASSSTSGVLETQYFGPGTRLLVL.